Given below is one T cell receptor (beta chain) in context. This entry comes from a study of blood T cell repertoires in COVID-19. Libraries were prepared by immunoSEQ multiplex PCR; TCRdb keeps only in-frame clonotypes and omits some of them. Of fewer than 65,000 clones in the sample, about 90% are singletons; the top ten hold about 7%. The germline CDR1 and CDR2 sequences are LNHDA and SQIVND (reference sequence). The CDR3 runs to 13 residues. V lost 6 bases to trimming and J lost 4 bases, with 10 bases between them. This receptor was taken from a woman aged 55-69 years with active or convalescent COVID-19. The chain couples TRBV19 to TRBJ1-5; D call uncertain. Sequenced material: peripheral blood. The DNA of the CDR3 is TGTGCCAGTAGGACGTCGGGAAATCAGCCCCAGCATTTT. Protein: CASRTSGNQPQHF.